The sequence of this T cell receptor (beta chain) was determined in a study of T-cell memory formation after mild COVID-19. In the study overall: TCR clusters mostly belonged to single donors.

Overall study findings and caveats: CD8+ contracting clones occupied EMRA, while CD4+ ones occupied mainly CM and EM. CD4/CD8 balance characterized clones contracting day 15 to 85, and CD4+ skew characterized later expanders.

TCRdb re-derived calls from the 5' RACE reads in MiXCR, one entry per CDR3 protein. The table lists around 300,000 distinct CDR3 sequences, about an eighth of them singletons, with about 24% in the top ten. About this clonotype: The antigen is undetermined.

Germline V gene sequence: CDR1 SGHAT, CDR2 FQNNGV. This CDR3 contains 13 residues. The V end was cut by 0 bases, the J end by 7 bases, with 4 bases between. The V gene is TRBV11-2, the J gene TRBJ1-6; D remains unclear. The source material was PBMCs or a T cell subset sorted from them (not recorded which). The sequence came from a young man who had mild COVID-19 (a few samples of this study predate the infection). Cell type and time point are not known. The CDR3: CASSLDRNSPLHF. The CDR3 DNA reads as TGTGCCAGCAGCTTAGACCGAAATTCACCCCTCCACTTT.